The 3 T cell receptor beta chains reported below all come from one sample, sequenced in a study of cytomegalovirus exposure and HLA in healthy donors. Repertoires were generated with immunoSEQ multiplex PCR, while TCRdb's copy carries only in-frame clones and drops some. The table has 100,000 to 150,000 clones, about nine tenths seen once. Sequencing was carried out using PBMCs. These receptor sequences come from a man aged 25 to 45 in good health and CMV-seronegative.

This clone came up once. The CDR3 spells CASLRLGSYGYTF. The CDR3 coding sequence is TGTGCCAGCCTGCGTTTGGGCAGCTATGGCTACACCTTC. V and J are TRBV19 and TRBJ1-2, with unresolved D. The germline CDR1 and CDR2 sequences are LNHDA and SQIVND (reference sequence). This CDR3 has 13 residues. The germline V and J ends were trimmed by 9 bases and 4 bases, with 15 bases remaining between them.

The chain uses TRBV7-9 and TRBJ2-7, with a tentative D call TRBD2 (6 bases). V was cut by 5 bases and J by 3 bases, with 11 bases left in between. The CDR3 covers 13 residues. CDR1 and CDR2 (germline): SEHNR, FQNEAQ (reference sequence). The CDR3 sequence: CASSPPGDYEQYF. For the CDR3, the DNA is TGTGCCAGCAGCCCACCGGGGGACTACGAGCAGTACTTC.

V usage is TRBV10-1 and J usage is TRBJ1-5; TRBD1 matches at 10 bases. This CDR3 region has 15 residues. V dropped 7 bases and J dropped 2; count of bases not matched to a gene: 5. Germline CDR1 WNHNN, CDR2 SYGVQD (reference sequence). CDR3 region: CASIQTGGGNQPQHF. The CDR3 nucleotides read TGCGCCAGCATCCAGACAGGGGGCGGCAATCAGCCCCAGCATTTT.